These 8 T cell receptor beta chains came from one sample sequenced in a study of blood T cell repertoires in COVID-19. Only in-frame clones appear in the TCRdb table, and some are missing; sequencing was by immunoSEQ multiplex PCR. The top ten clones hold 15% to 20% of a sample with around 99,000 clones, around 79% of them seen once. Sequenced sample: peripheral blood. These receptors all come from a woman aged 80 or over with active or convalescent COVID-19.

This chain links TRBV7-9 with TRBJ1-1, with 8 bases aligning to TRBD1. Germline CDR1 and CDR2: SEHNR and FQNEAQ (reference sequence). The CDR3 spans 16 residues. The trim removed 5 bases at V and 4 bases at J, leaving 12 bases unmatched. CDR3 in DNA: TGTGCCAGCAGCCGTGGGGCAGGGGGCGATGGCACTGAAGCTTTCTTT. It yields the protein CASSRGAGGDGTEAFF.

V and J are TRBV7-3 and TRBJ2-7, with D maybe TRBD2 (7 bases). Trimming took off 5 bases at V and 4 bases at J, with 15 bases between the two ends. Germline values: CDR1 SGHTA, CDR2 FQGTGA. CDR3 length equals 14 residues. The CDR3 here is CASSIQGGNYEQYF. The CDR3 DNA follows: TGTGCCAGCAGCATACAGGGAGGGAATTACGAGCAGTACTTC.

The chain is built from TRBV28 and TRBJ1-5; D call uncertain. Trimming removed 2 bases from V and 5 bases from J, with 13 bases in between. CDR1 is MDHEN, CDR2 SYDVKM, per germline. The CDR3 has 15 amino acids. CDR3 amino acids: CASSLPLTLDQPQHF. The CDR3 DNA reads as TGTGCCAGCAGTTTACCCCTGACTCTCGATCAGCCCCAGCATTTT.

The rearrangement links TRBV21-1 to TRBJ2-3; TRBD2 is the table's D call, not checked against the DNA. TRBV21-1 is reported as a pseudogene. The CDR3 is 16 residues long. The CDR3 sequence is CASSGERGISTDTQYF. CDR3 DNA: TGTGCCAGCAGCGGGGAGCGGGGGATTAGCACAGATACGCAGTATTTT.

This clone was seen more than once but under ten times. The chain carries TRBV5-4 and TRBJ2-5; the D gene is possibly TRBD2 (6 bases). Germline V gene data show CDR1 as SGHNT and CDR2 as YYREEE (reference sequence). The CDR3 covers 13 residues. V dropped 4 bases and J dropped 5 bases, with 12 bases sitting between them. CDR3 residues: CASSPSGGETQYF. The CDR3 DNA sequence: TGTGCCAGCAGCCCATCTGGGGGGGAGACCCAGTACTTC.

The rearrangement uses TRBV20-1 and TRBJ1-5; D gene unclear. CDR1 and CDR2 (germline): DFQATT, SNEGSKA (reference sequence). This CDR3 contains 13 residues. Trimming cost V 3 bases and J 3 bases, with 9 bases left between them. CDR3 nucleotides: TGCAGTGCTAGTGGAGGGTCCAATCAGCCCCAGCATTTT. Protein sequence: CSASGGSNQPQHF.

The chain recombines TRBV7-8 with TRBJ2-2; 8 nucleotides match TRBD2. Germline V lookup: CDR1 SGHVS, CDR2 FQNEAQ. This CDR3 is 15 amino acids long. V trimming: 5 bases; J trimming: 6 bases; junction bases outside the gene matches: 8. CDR3 coding DNA: TGTGCCAGCAGCCCTTGGCGGGAGGTAGCCGGGGAGCTGTTTTTT. The encoded protein is CASSPWREVAGELFF.

This clone is a singleton in its sample. The rearrangement links TRBV6-5 to TRBJ1-1, with 11 bases that match TRBD1. Germline assignment: CDR1 MNHEY and CDR2 SVGAGI. Trimming took 9 bases from V and 4 from J; bases not matched to a gene: 7. CDR3 length equals 14 residues. DNA for the CDR3: TGTGCCAGTGCGAGGACAGGGGGCGGCACTGAAGCTTTCTTT. It yields the protein CASARTGGGTEAFF.